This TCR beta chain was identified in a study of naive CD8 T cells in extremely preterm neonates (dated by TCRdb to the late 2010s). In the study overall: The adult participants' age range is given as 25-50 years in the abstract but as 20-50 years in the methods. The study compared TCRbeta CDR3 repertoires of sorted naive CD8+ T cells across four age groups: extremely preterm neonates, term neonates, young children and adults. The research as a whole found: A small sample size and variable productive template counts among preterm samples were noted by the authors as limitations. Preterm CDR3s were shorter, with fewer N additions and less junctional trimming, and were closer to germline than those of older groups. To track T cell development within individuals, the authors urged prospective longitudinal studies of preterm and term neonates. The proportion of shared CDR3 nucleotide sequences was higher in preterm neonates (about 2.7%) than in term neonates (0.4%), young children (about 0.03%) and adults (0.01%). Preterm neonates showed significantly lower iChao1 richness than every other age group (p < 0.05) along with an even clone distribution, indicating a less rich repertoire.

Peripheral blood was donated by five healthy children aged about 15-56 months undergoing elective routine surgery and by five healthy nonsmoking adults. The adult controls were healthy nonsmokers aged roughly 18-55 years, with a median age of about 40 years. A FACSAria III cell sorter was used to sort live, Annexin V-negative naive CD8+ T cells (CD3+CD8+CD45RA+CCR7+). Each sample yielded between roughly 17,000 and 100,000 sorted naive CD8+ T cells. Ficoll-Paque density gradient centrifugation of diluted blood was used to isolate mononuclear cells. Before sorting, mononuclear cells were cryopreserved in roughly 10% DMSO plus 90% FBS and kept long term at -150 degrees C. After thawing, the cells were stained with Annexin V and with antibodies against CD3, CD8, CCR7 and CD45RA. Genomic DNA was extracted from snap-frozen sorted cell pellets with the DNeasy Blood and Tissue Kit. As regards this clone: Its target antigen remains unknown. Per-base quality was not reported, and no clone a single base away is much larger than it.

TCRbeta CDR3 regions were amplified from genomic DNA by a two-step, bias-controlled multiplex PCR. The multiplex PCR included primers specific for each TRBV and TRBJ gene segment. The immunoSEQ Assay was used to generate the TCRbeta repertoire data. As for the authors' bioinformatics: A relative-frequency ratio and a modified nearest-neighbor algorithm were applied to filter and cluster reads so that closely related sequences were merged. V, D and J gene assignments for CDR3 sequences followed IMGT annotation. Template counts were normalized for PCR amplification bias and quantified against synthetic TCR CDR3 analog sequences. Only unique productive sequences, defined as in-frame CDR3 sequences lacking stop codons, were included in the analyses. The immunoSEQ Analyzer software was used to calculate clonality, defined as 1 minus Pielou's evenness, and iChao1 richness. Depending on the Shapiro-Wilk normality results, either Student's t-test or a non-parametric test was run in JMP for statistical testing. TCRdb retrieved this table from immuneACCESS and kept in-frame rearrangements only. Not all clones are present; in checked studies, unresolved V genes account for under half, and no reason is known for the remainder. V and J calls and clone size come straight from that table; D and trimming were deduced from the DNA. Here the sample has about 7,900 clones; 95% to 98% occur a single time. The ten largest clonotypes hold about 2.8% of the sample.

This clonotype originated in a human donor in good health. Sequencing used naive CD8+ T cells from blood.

The sequenced DNA: TGCGCCAGCAGCAGCGTTAGCGGCCCCTACAATGAGCAGTTCTTC. This gives the protein CASSSVSGPYNEQFF. The rearrangement joined TRBV5-1 to TRBJ2-1; the D segment could be TRBD2, given 6 matching bases. V sheds 4 bases and J sheds 2 bases, leaving 13 bases between their ends. The CDR3 runs 15 amino acids, cysteine and phenylalanine included. The only DNA kept is the CDR3, 45 bases in frame from the first base. CDR1 and CDR2, per the germline V gene, are SGHRS and YFSETQ. Full variable domain (CDR3 extended with the reference TRBV5-1 and TRBJ2-1 proteins): KAGVTQTPRYLIKTRGQQVTLSCSPISGHRSVSWYQQTPGQGLQFLFEYFSETQRNKGNFPGRFSGRQFSNSRSEMNVSTLELGDSALYLCASSSVSGPYNEQFFGPGTRLTVL.